The 27 T cell receptor beta chains below all came from one sample that was sequenced in a study of T-cell memory formation after mild COVID-19. TCRdb recomputed calls from the 5' RACE reads with MiXCR, one row per CDR3 protein. The sample has 340,000 or so distinct CDR3 sequences, over 10% seen once. Material for sequencing was PBMCs or a T cell subset sorted from them (not recorded which). The origin of the receptors is a man aged 18 to 30 who had mild COVID-19 (a few samples of this study predate the infection). Cell type and time point are not known.

CDR3 sequence (DNA): TGTGCCAGCAGCTTGGAGCGGGGCTGGGGCAATCAGCCCCAGCATTTT. This gives the protein CASSLERGWGNQPQHF. The chain recombines TRBV5-8 with TRBJ1-5, with a tentative D call TRBD1 (5 bases). Trimming left V 0 bases short and J 2 bases short, with 12 bases between. Per the germline V gene, CDR1 is SGHTS and CDR2 is YDEGEE. The CDR3 spans 16 residues.

Many counts were recorded for this clonotype. The chain employs TRBV4-3 and TRBJ2-1; TRBD2 aligns across 12 bases. Germline V gene lookup returns CDR1 LGHNA and CDR2 YSLEER. The CDR3 loop spans 16 amino acids. Trimming at V came to 4 bases and at J to 10 bases, leaving 11 bases not matched to a gene. The CDR3 DNA sequence: TGCGCCAGCAGCCCTAGTAGGCTAGCGGGGGGGACCGAGCAGTTCTTC. Protein sequence: CASSPSRLAGGTEQFF.

This clonotype was detected a few times. The rearrangement joins TRBV5-1 to TRBJ2-3; D is perhaps TRBD2 (5 bases). CDR1 is SGHRS and CDR2 is YFSETQ in the germline V gene. V lost 2 bases, J lost 2 bases, and 12 bases lay in between. The CDR3 has 15 residues. DNA for the CDR3: TGCGCCAGCAGCTTTCGAAGCGGACTCACAGATACGCAGTATTTT. It specifies CASSFRSGLTDTQYF.

This clonotype has more than one count but fewer than ten. J is TRBJ2-2 and V is TRBV9, with D possibly being TRBD1 (5 bases). This CDR3 is 16 amino acids long. Germline V gene lookup returns CDR1 SGDLS and CDR2 YYNGEE. V was shortened by 0 bases and J by 6 bases, with 15 bases between the two germline ends. As DNA, the CDR3 is TGTGCCAGCAGCGTAGAAGGGGAATCCGGTCCCGGGGAGCTGTTTTTT. The encoded protein is CASSVEGESGPGELFF.

This clonotype was picked up a small number of times. The chain joins TRBV4-1 to TRBJ2-5; 8 nucleotides match TRBD2. Looked up from germline, CDR1 is MGHRA and CDR2 is YSYEKL. The CDR3 is 15 amino acids. The V and J ends lost 3 bases and 6 bases, in that order; junction bases with no gene match: 9. Here the CDR3 DNA reads TGCGCCAGCAGCCATTCACCGGGACTAGGGAAGACCCAGTACTTC. Protein product: CASSHSPGLGKTQYF.

Only one count was recorded for this clonotype. The J gene is TRBJ2-3, the V gene TRBV7-3, with TRBD2 matching 11 bases. The CDR3 runs to 15 residues. V was clipped by 5 bases and J by 5 bases; unmatched bases: 6. Germline V gene data show CDR1 as SGHTA and CDR2 as FQGTGA. CDR3 nucleotide sequence: TGTGCCAGCAGCACGCTAGCGGGGGGACTAGATACGCAGTATTTT. It translates to CASSTLAGGLDTQYF.

This clonotype has at least ten counts. The rearrangement uses TRBV30 and TRBJ1-1; D uncertain. The length of the CDR3 is 11 residues. Germline V lookup: CDR1 GTSNPN, CDR2 SVGIG (reference sequence). Trimming pared 5 bases from V and 8 bases from J, leaving 12 bases between. CDR3 in amino acids: CAWLEAGEAFF. CDR3 DNA: TGTGCCTGGCTCGAGGCAGGCGAAGCTTTCTTT.

This clonotype was detected many times. V and J are TRBV10-3 and TRBJ2-1, with D perhaps matching TRBD1 or TRBD2 (7 bases each). V lost 10 bases, J lost 5 bases, and 24 bases lay in between. This CDR3 has 16 residues. CDR1 is ENHRY, CDR2 SYGVKD, per germline. The CDR3 region is CATRGGASGPHNEQFF. The DNA of the CDR3 is TGTGCCACCAGGGGGGGGGCGAGCGGGCCCCACAATGAGCAGTTCTTC.

This clonotype occurred a few times. This chain connects TRBV7-2 to TRBJ1-3; 7 nucleotides line up with TRBD1. The ends lost 5 bases at V and 0 bases at J; junction bases unmatched: 7. The CDR3 is made up of 16 amino acids. The germline V gene encodes CDR1 SGHTA and CDR2 FQGNSA. In nucleotides, the CDR3 is TGTGCCAGCAGCCCACAGGGGCCCGACTCTGGAAACACCATATATTTT. Its translation is CASSPQGPDSGNTIYF.

At least ten counts were recorded for this clonotype. The rearrangement links TRBV7-9 to TRBJ1-6; no definite D call. This CDR3 has 14 amino acids. Trimming took 7 bases from V and 7 from J, leaving 14 bases between them. Germline V lookup: CDR1 SEHNR, CDR2 FQNEAQ (reference sequence). The CDR3 loop reads CASTQDGGNSPLHF. CDR3 DNA sequence: TGTGCCAGCACCCAAGACGGCGGGAATTCACCCCTCCACTTT.

This clonotype came up a few times. The chain combines TRBV7-9 with TRBJ2-3, with D perhaps TRBD2 (6 bases). Trimming stripped 6 bases from V and 0 bases from J, with 10 bases between. Looked up from germline, CDR1 is SEHNR and CDR2 is FQNEAQ (reference sequence). The CDR3 runs 14 residues. CDR3 sequence reads: CASREGTSTDTQYF. Here the CDR3 DNA reads TGTGCCAGCAGAGAGGGGACTAGCACAGATACGCAGTATTTT.

In its sample, this clonotype was seen many times. The chain has TRBV5-1 and TRBJ1-4; the match to TRBD1 covers 7 bases. V shed 3 bases, J shed 4 bases, and the junction held 3 bases outside the gene matches. The CDR3 loop spans 14 amino acids. Germline V gene lookup returns CDR1 SGHRS and CDR2 YFSETQ. The CDR3 DNA reads as TGCGCCAGCAGCTCGACAGGGAATAATGAAAAACTGTTTTTT. Its translation: CASSSTGNNEKLFF.

The CDR3 here is CATSKTYHNEQFF. The CDR3 DNA sequence: TGTGCCACCAGCAAGACATACCACAATGAGCAGTTCTTC. The V and J genes are TRBV15 and TRBJ2-1; D is unclear. Germline assignment: CDR1 LNHNV and CDR2 YYDKDF (reference sequence). CDR3 length equals 13 residues. V was clipped by 4 bases and J by 5 bases, with 9 bases between them.

This clonotype was seen only a few times. J is TRBJ2-6 and V is TRBV7-2, with D uncertain. The V gene lost 8 bases and the J gene lost 0 bases, with 8 bases spanning the gap. From germline, CDR1 is SGHTA and CDR2 FQGNSA. The CDR3 is made up of 14 amino acids. The CDR3: CASGRNSGANVLTF. The CDR3 DNA follows: TGTGCCAGCGGACGGAACTCTGGGGCCAACGTCCTGACTTTC.

This clonotype was seen only a few times. The V call is TRBV5-1, the J call TRBJ1-3; D unresolved. Germline V gene data show CDR1 as SGHRS and CDR2 as YFSETQ. The CDR3 runs 15 residues. Trimming removed 3 bases at V and 0 bases at J, with 10 bases between. The CDR3 region is CASSWNLGSGNTIYF. In DNA form, the CDR3 reads TGCGCCAGCAGCTGGAACCTGGGCTCTGGAAACACCATATATTTT.

This chain's CDR3 is CASSPPSAGEETQYF. The DNA of the CDR3 is TGCGCCAGCAGCCCGCCCTCAGCGGGGGAAGAGACCCAGTACTTC. The chain is built from TRBV4-1 and TRBJ2-5; 8 bases match TRBD2. The CDR3 runs 15 residues. Looked up from germline, CDR1 is MGHRA and CDR2 is YSYEKL. The trim removed 4 bases at V and 3 bases at J, leaving 7 bases unmatched.

This chain joins TRBV7-8 and TRBJ2-1; D is perhaps TRBD1 or TRBD2 (5 bases each). This CDR3 is 16 amino acids long. Between the trimmed V and J ends, which lost 2 bases and 7 bases, there was a span of 18 bases. CDR1 and CDR2 (germline): SGHVS, FQNEAQ. As DNA, the CDR3 is TGTGCCAGCAGCTTATCAAACGGGGCCAGATGGAATGAGCAGTTCTTC. This sequence encodes CASSLSNGARWNEQFF.

The chain uses TRBV4-2 and TRBJ2-5, with D possibly TRBD1 on 5 matching bases. Trimming shortened V by 1 base and J by 4 bases, and 10 bases separated the two germline ends. This CDR3 region has 14 residues. CDR1 LGHNA and CDR2 YNFKEQ come from the germline V gene. CDR3 amino acids: CASSQAAGRETQYF. The CDR3 bases are TGTGCCAGCAGCCAAGCCGCAGGGCGAGAGACCCAGTACTTC.

J is TRBJ1-2 and V is TRBV6-6; D perhaps matches TRBD1 (5 bases). The CDR3 consists of 14 residues. Germline V lookup: CDR1 MNHNY, CDR2 SVGAGI (reference sequence). Trimming shortened V by 6 bases and J by 3 bases, and 14 bases separated the two germline ends. Written as DNA, the CDR3 is TGTGCCAGCAGAGACCCGGGACGCGACTATGGCTACACCTTC. As protein: CASRDPGRDYGYTF.

This clonotype was seen repeatedly, ten times or more. The V gene is TRBV2, the J gene TRBJ2-3; no clear D. Trimming took 6 bases from V and 7 from J, leaving 11 bases between them. From germline, CDR1 is SNHLY and CDR2 FYNNEI. The CDR3 length is 12 residues. The CDR3 nucleotides read TGTGCCAGCAGGGTGGACGCGAATACGCAGTATTTT. Protein: CASRVDANTQYF.

This CDR3 is CASSRRTGAGANVLTF. Written as DNA, the CDR3 is TGTGCCAGCAGTAGACGGACAGGGGCTGGGGCCAACGTCCTGACTTTC. The genes are TRBV6-2 or TRBV6-3 and TRBJ2-6; 9 bases align to TRBD1. The trim removed 5 bases at V and 2 bases at J, leaving 4 bases unmatched. Germline assignment: CDR1 MNHEY and CDR2 SVGEGT. The CDR3 is made up of 16 amino acids.

This clonotype was counted many times. This chain uses TRBV3-1 with TRBJ2-5; D possibly matches TRBD1 or TRBD2 (6 bases each). Germline loops: CDR1 LGHDT, CDR2 YNNKEL (reference sequence). This CDR3 comprises 17 residues. V was cut by 4 bases and J by 1 base, with 19 bases left in between. CDR3 in DNA: TGTGCCAGCAGCCTCCTTGGGGGTGGGGGGCTCCAAGAGACCCAGTACTTC. Amino acids: CASSLLGGGGLQETQYF.

The genes are TRBV4-1 and TRBJ2-1, with 8 bases fitting TRBD2. The junction had 8 bases not matched to a gene; V was cut back by 5 bases and J by 2 bases. This CDR3 comprises 16 residues. From germline, CDR1 is MGHRA and CDR2 YSYEKL. CDR3 protein: CASSLGELAAYNEQFF. The CDR3 region has the DNA TGCGCCAGCAGCTTGGGGGAACTAGCGGCCTACAATGAGCAGTTCTTC.

This clonotype occurred a few times. V and J are TRBV5-4 and TRBJ2-1, with 11 bases identical to TRBD1. In germline, CDR1 is SGHNT, CDR2 YYREEE (reference sequence). The V segment lost 4 bases and the J segment 4 bases; nucleotides outside the gene matches: 10. The length of the CDR3 is 17 residues. The chain's CDR3 is CASSPTSDRGRYNEQFF. DNA of the CDR3: TGTGCCAGCAGCCCTACCTCGGACAGGGGGCGTTACAATGAGCAGTTCTTC. The full variable domain, in which reference TRBV5-4 and TRBJ2-1 provide the parts outside the CDR3, is ETGVTQSPTHLIKTRGQQVTLRCSSQSGHNTVSWYQQALGQGPQFIFQYYREEENGRGNFPPRFSGLQFPNYSSELNVNALELDDSALYLCASSPTSDRGRYNEQFFGPGTRLTVL.

This clonotype was picked up a small number of times. The chain has TRBV6-2 or TRBV6-3 and TRBJ2-7; D remains ambiguous. The V gene's germline CDR1 is MNHEY and CDR2 SVGEGT. The CDR3 loop spans 15 amino acids. Trimming shortened V by 10 bases and J by 0 bases, and 19 bases separated the two germline ends. CDR3 amino acids: CATALQRLNSYEQYF. DNA for the CDR3: TGTGCCACAGCGCTCCAGCGTCTCAACTCCTACGAGCAGTACTTC.

The table lists this clonotype with a few counts. The chain joins TRBV5-1 to TRBJ1-1; D is unresolved. This CDR3 has 15 residues. V lost 1 base and J lost 0, with 10 bases in between. CDR1 and CDR2 from the germline V gene are SGHRS and YFSETQ. DNA of the CDR3: TGCGCCAGCAGCTTGCTCCGGGGAATGAACACTGAAGCTTTCTTT. Amino acid sequence: CASSLLRGMNTEAFF. Based on the CDR3 plus reference TRBV5-1 and TRBJ1-1, the full variable domain is KAGVTQTPRYLIKTRGQQVTLSCSPISGHRSVSWYQQTPGQGLQFLFEYFSETQRNKGNFPGRFSGRQFSNSRSEMNVSTLELGDSALYLCASSLLRGMNTEAFFGQGTRLTVV.

This clonotype showed up many times. V usage is TRBV7-3 and J usage is TRBJ1-6, with unresolved D. Germline assignment: CDR1 SGHTA and CDR2 FQGTGA. V was clipped by 2 bases and J by 7 bases, with 9 bases between them. This CDR3 spans 14 amino acids. The CDR3 reads CASSLDGVNSPLHF. CDR3 bases: TGTGCCAGCAGCTTAGACGGGGTCAATTCACCCCTCCACTTT.